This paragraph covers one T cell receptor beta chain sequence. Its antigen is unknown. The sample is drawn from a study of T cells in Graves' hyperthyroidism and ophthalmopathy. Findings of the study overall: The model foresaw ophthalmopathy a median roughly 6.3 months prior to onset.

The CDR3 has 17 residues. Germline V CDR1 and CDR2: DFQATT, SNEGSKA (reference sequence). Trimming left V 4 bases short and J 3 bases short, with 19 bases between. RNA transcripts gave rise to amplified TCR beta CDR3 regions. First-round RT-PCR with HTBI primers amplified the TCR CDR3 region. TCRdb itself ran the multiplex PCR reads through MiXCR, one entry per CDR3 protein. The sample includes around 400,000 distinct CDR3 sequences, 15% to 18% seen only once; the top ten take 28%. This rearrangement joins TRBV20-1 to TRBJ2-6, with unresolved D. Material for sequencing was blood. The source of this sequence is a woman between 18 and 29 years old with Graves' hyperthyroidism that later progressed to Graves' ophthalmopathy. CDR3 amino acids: CSATPTGSNFGANVLTF. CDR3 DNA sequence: TGCAGTGCTACACCCACCGGGTCCAATTTTGGGGCCAACGTCCTGACTTTC.